Listed below are T cell receptor beta chains from one sample, sequenced in a study of blood T cell repertoires in COVID-19. TCRdb's copy holds only in-frame clones and misses some; the assay was immunoSEQ multiplex PCR. The sample yields over 60,000 clones, 70% to 80% seen once. The sequencing input was peripheral blood. These receptor sequences come from an elderly man with active or convalescent COVID-19. CDR3s include the opening cysteine and the closing phenylalanine or tryptophan. D genes are given only for firm matches. Clone size is stated in some rows and not others, as once, few, many or a class when expanded.

J gene: TRBJ2-7; V gene: TRBV4-1; clone size: NA; D gene: NA; CDR3 protein: CASSQPDTYEQYF; CDR3 DNA: TGCGCCAGCAGCCAGCCGGACACCTACGAGCAGTACTTC
J gene: TRBJ2-5; V gene: TRBV5-4; clone size: NA; D gene: NA; CDR3 protein: CASSFSGNQAETQYF; CDR3 DNA: TGTGCCAGCAGCTTCTCCGGAAACCAAGCGGAGACCCAGTACTTC
J gene: TRBJ2-2; V gene: TRBV27; clone size: NA; D gene: NA; CDR3 protein: CASSFSGSGELFF; CDR3 DNA: TGTGCCAGCAGCTTCTCGGGGTCCGGGGAGCTGTTTTTT
J gene: TRBJ1-1; V gene: TRBV9; clone size: NA; D gene: NA; CDR3 protein: CASSPGWNTEAFF; CDR3 DNA: TGTGCCAGCAGCCCCGGGTGGAACACTGAAGCTTTCTTT
J gene: TRBJ1-4; V gene: TRBV29-1; clone size: NA; D gene: NA; CDR3 protein: CSAGEESNEKLFF; CDR3 DNA: TGCAGCGCCGGAGAGGAGTCTAATGAAAAACTGTTTTTT
J gene: TRBJ2-7; V gene: TRBV12-3/TRBV12-4; clone size: NA; D gene: NA; CDR3 protein: CASSLKRNYEQYF; CDR3 DNA: TGTGCCAGCAGTTTAAAGCGGAACTACGAGCAGTACTTC
J gene: TRBJ1-1; V gene: TRBV30; clone size: NA; D gene: TRBD1; CDR3 protein: CAWSSRGPAEAFF; CDR3 DNA: TGTGCCTGGAGTTCCAGGGGGCCCGCTGAAGCTTTCTTT
J gene: TRBJ2-7; V gene: TRBV4-2; clone size: NA; D gene: NA; CDR3 protein: CASSQDQVPAQYF; CDR3 DNA: TGTGCCAGCAGCCAAGATCAGGTGCCGGCGCAGTACTTC
J gene: TRBJ1-2; V gene: TRBV5-6; clone size: NA; D gene: TRBD1; CDR3 protein: CASSLQGPLDYGYTF; CDR3 DNA: TGTGCCAGCAGCTTACAGGGGCCACTTGACTATGGCTACACCTTC
J gene: TRBJ2-1; V gene: TRBV5-1; clone size: NA; D gene: NA; CDR3 protein: CASSLTRPGWGEIYNEQFF; CDR3 DNA: TGCGCCAGCAGCTTGACGCGTCCTGGATGGGGGGAGATCTACAATGAGCAGTTCTTC
J gene: TRBJ2-1; V gene: TRBV9; clone size: NA; D gene: NA; CDR3 protein: CASSVGILEEQFF; CDR3 DNA: TGTGCCAGCAGCGTAGGGATCCTGGAGGAGCAGTTCTTC
J gene: TRBJ2-7; V gene: TRBV10-1; clone size: few; D gene: NA; CDR3 protein: CASNSGTCYEQYF; CDR3 DNA: TGCGCCAGCAACTCAGGGACTTGCTACGAGCAGTACTTC
J gene: TRBJ2-5; V gene: TRBV25-1; clone size: NA; D gene: NA; CDR3 protein: CASRSGVQETQYF; CDR3 DNA: TGTGCCAGCAGATCAGGGGTACAAGAGACCCAGTACTTC
J gene: TRBJ2-7; V gene: TRBV5-6; clone size: NA; D gene: TRBD2; CDR3 protein: CASSFHSGGGYEQYF; CDR3 DNA: TGTGCCAGCAGCTTCCACAGCGGGGGAGGCTACGAGCAGTACTTC
J gene: TRBJ2-7; V gene: TRBV3-1/TRBV3-2; clone size: NA; D gene: TRBD2; CDR3 protein: CASSLAGEAEQYF; CDR3 DNA: TGTGCCAGCAGCCTAGCGGGGGAAGCCGAGCAGTACTTC
J gene: TRBJ2-3; V gene: TRBV28; clone size: NA; D gene: NA; CDR3 protein: CASSFASRPDTQYF; CDR3 DNA: TGTGCCAGCAGTTTTGCGTCCCGCCCGGATACGCAGTATTTT
J gene: TRBJ2-5; V gene: TRBV5-1; clone size: few; D gene: NA; CDR3 protein: CASSLVPPGNNQETQYF; CDR3 DNA: TGCGCCAGCAGCTTGGTGCCGCCAGGGAATAACCAAGAGACCCAGTACTTC
J gene: TRBJ2-7; V gene: TRBV7-6; clone size: NA; D gene: NA; CDR3 protein: CASSPVWSRAYEQYF; CDR3 DNA: TGTGCCAGCAGCCCGGTATGGTCTCGAGCCTACGAGCAGTACTTC
J gene: TRBJ2-1; V gene: TRBV4-2; clone size: NA; D gene: TRBD2; CDR3 protein: CASSQEERGAYNEQFF; CDR3 DNA: TGTGCCAGCAGCCAAGAGGAGCGGGGGGCCTACAATGAGCAGTTCTTC
J gene: TRBJ2-5; V gene: TRBV2; clone size: NA; D gene: TRBD2; CDR3 protein: CARDSGGARETQYF; CDR3 DNA: TGTGCCAGAGACAGCGGGGGGGCCAGGGAGACCCAGTACTTC
J gene: TRBJ1-5; V gene: TRBV6-1; clone size: NA; D gene: NA; CDR3 protein: CASSEPFTESAQHF; CDR3 DNA: TGTGCCAGCAGTGAACCCTTCACTGAGTCGGCCCAGCATTTT
J gene: TRBJ2-1; V gene: TRBV28; clone size: NA; D gene: NA; CDR3 protein: CASSGTYNEQFF; CDR3 DNA: TGTGCCAGCAGTGGCACCTACAATGAGCAGTTCTTC
J gene: TRBJ1-1; V gene: TRBV5-6; clone size: NA; D gene: NA; CDR3 protein: CASSLGGQGTEAFF; CDR3 DNA: TGTGCCAGCAGCTTGGGAGGTCAGGGCACTGAAGCTTTCTTT
J gene: TRBJ2-5; V gene: TRBV11-2; clone size: NA; D gene: NA; CDR3 protein: CASSPRDNQETQYF; CDR3 DNA: TGTGCCAGCAGCCCCCGGGACAACCAAGAGACCCAGTACTTC
J gene: TRBJ1-1; V gene: TRBV7-2; clone size: NA; D gene: TRBD1; CDR3 protein: CASSPQGGGTEAFF; CDR3 DNA: TGTGCCAGCAGCCCACAGGGGGGAGGGACTGAAGCTTTCTTT
J gene: TRBJ2-7; V gene: TRBV7-8; clone size: once; D gene: NA; CDR3 protein: CASSRSDRPYEQYF; CDR3 DNA: TGTGCCAGCAGCCGATCGGACAGACCCTACGAGCAGTACTTC
J gene: TRBJ2-1; V gene: TRBV7-8; clone size: NA; D gene: TRBD2; CDR3 protein: CASSLASGSHEQFF; CDR3 DNA: TGTGCCAGCAGCTTAGCTAGCGGGAGCCATGAGCAGTTCTTC
J gene: TRBJ2-6; V gene: TRBV6-5; clone size: few; D gene: NA; CDR3 protein: CASSSGAAGANVLTF; CDR3 DNA: TGTGCCAGCAGTTCGGGAGCTGCTGGGGCCAACGTCCTGACTTTC
J gene: TRBJ2-2; V gene: TRBV5-1; clone size: NA; D gene: NA; CDR3 protein: CASSPAGGPDGELFF; CDR3 DNA: TGCGCCAGCAGCCCCGCCGGGGGGCCCGACGGGGAGCTGTTTTTT